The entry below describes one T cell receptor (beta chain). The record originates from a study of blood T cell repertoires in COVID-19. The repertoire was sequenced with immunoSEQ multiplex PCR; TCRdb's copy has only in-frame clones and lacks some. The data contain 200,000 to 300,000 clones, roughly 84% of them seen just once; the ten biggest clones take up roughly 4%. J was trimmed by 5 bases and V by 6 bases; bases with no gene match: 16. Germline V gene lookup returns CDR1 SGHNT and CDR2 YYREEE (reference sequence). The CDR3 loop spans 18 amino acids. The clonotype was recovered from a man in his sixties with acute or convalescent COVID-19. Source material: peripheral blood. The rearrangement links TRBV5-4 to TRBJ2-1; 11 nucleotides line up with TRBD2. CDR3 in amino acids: CASTLGSGRGKGNNEQFF. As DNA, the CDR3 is TGTGCCAGCACCCTGGGTAGCGGGAGGGGCAAGGGAAACAATGAGCAGTTCTTC.